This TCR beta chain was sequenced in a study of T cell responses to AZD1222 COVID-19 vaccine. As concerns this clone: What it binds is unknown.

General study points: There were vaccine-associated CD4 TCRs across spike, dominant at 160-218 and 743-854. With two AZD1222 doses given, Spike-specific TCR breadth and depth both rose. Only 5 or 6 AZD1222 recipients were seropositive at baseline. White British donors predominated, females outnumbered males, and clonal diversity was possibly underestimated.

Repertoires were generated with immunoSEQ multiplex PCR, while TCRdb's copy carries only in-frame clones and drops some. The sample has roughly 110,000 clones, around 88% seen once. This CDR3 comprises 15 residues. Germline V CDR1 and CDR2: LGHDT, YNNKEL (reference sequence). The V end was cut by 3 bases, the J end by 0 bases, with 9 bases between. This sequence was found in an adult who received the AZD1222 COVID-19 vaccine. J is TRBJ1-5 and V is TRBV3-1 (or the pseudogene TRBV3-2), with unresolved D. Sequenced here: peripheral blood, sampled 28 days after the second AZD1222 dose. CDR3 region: CASSQTGLSNQPQHF. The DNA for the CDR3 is TGTGCCAGCAGCCAGACCGGGCTTAGCAATCAGCCCCAGCATTTT.